This TCR beta chain was sequenced for a study of cytotoxic CD8 clonotypes in ibrutinib-treated CLL. To note about this clone: Its antigen remains unidentified.

This CDR3 has 14 amino acids. With 6 bases removed from V and 4 bases from J, the gap between germline ends came to 15 bases. The germline V gene encodes CDR1 SGHRS and CDR2 YFSETQ. Data came from immunoSEQ multiplex PCR; TCRdb stores just in-frame clones and leaves some out. Seen here are 20,000 to 25,000 clones, about 67% observed once, and the top ten hold roughly half. Study results and limitations: Baseline levels of clonality went above those of age-matched healthy donors and moved with circulating CD8+ T-cell counts. Clonality showed a rise at ibrutinib response that reversed toward baseline at progression.

This chain joins TRBV5-1 and TRBJ2-3; D is ambiguous. The clonotype originates from a human donor with chronic lymphocytic leukemia. The sequencing here drew on PBMCs, taken after 12 months of ibrutinib treatment. Written as DNA, the CDR3 is TGCGCCAGCACCCTTCCCACTGCCTCAGATACGCAGTATTTT. Protein product: CASTLPTASDTQYF.